This T cell receptor beta chain was obtained from a study of cytomegalovirus exposure and HLA in healthy donors. PCR amplification relied on 60 Vbeta primers (plus 13 Jbeta primers). Libraries were prepared by immunoSEQ multiplex PCR; TCRdb keeps only in-frame clonotypes and omits some of them. The profile covers 85,000 to 100,000 clones, with roughly 73% appearing a single time and approximately 7.4% taken by the ten largest. Notes on this clone: Its antigen is unknown.

Broader study findings: The authors assumed roughly uniform sequencing depth across donors for presence/absence analyses.

The ends lost 0 bases at V and 1 base at J; junction bases unmatched: 5. Germline assignment: CDR1 SNHLY and CDR2 FYNNEI. The CDR3 is 16 residues long. The sequence derives from a man aged 45-65 years in good health and CMV-seropositive. The sequencing sample was made of PBMCs. The chain employs TRBV2 and TRBJ1-2, with 7 bases fitting TRBD1. This chain's CDR3 is CASSEARRGFNYGYTF. The CDR3 DNA reads TGTGCCAGCAGTGAAGCGCGCAGGGGGTTTAACTATGGCTACACCTTC.